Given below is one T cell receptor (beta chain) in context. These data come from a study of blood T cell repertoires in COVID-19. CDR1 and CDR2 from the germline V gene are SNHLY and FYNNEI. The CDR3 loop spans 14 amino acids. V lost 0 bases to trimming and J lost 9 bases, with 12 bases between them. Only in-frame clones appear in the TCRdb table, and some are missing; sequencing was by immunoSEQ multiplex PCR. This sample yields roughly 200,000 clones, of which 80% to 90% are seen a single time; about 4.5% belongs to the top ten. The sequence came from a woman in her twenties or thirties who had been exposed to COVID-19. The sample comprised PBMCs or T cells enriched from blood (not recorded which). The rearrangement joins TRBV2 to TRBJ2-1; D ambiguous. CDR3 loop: CASSEARPHGEQFF. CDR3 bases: TGTGCCAGCAGTGAAGCTCGCCCCCACGGTGAGCAGTTCTTC.